A single sample is the source of the 3 T cell receptor beta chains below, sequenced in a study of early T cells in non-severe SARS-CoV-2 infection. TCRdb ran MiXCR on the 5' RACE reads and lists one entry per CDR3 protein. This table has about 52,000 distinct CDR3 sequences, approximately 6.2% appearing once. The material sequenced was whole blood. These receptors were obtained from an adult who was a healthcare worker with PCR-confirmed SARS-CoV-2 infection or an uninfected control (not recorded which).

This chain joins TRBV11-1 and TRBJ1-1, with no clear D. The CDR3 consists of 15 residues. Germline values: CDR1 SGHAT, CDR2 FQDESV (reference sequence). V was trimmed by 6 bases and J by 1 base, leaving 15 bases between them. The CDR3 spells CASSSLSWGNTEAFF. The CDR3 coding sequence is TGTGCCAGCAGTTCCCTTTCGTGGGGGAACACTGAAGCTTTCTTT.

This clonotype has only a few counts. This chain joins TRBV3-1 and TRBJ2-7; D is unclear. Trimming left V 1 base short and J 2 bases short, with 12 bases between. The germline V gene has CDR1 LGHDT and CDR2 YNNKEL (reference sequence). CDR3 length: 15 residues. CDR3 amino acids: CASSQGAPLTYEQYF. Here the CDR3 DNA reads TGTGCCAGCAGCCAAGGGGCACCTTTGACCTACGAGCAGTACTTC.

The chain carries TRBV6-2 or TRBV6-3 and TRBJ1-5, with D possibly being TRBD1 (6 bases). The CDR3 spans 14 residues. V shed 6 bases and J shed 0 bases, with 9 bases lying between them. Germline assignment: CDR1 MNHEY and CDR2 SVGEGT. In DNA, the CDR3 is TGTGCCAGCAGGAGGGACAATAGCAATCAGCCCCAGCATTTT. Encoded protein: CASRRDNSNQPQHF.